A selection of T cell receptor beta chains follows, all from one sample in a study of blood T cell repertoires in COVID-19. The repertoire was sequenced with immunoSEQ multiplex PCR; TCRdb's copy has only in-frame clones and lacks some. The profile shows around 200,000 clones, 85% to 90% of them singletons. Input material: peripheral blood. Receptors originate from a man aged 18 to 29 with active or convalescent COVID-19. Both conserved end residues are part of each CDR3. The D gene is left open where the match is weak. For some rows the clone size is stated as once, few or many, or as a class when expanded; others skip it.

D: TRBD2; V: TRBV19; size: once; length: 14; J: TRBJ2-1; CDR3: CASSAGGSYNEQFF; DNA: TGTGCCAGTAGTGCCGGGGGGTCCTACAATGAGCAGTTCTTC
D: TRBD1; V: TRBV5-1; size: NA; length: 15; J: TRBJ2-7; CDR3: CASSHTGTGSYEQYF; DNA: TGCGCCAGCAGCCATACCGGGACAGGCTCCTACGAGCAGTACTTC
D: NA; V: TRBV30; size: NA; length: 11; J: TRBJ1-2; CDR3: CAWSAGNGYTF; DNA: TGTGCCTGGAGTGCCGGGAATGGCTACACCTTC
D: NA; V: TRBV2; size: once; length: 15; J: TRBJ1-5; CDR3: CASSEASRVDQPQHF; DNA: TGTGCCAGCAGTGAGGCGAGCAGGGTGGATCAGCCCCAGCATTTT
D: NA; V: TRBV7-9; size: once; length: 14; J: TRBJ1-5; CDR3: CASSLDAGHQPQHF; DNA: TGTGCCAGCAGCTTAGACGCGGGTCACCAGCCCCAGCATTTT
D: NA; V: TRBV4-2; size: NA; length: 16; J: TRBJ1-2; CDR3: CASSQDQGLRAYGYTF; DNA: TGTGCCAGCAGCCAAGATCAGGGGCTCCGTGCCTATGGCTACACCTTC
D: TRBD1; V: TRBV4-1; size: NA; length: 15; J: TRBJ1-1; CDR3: CASRPGTGLATEAFF; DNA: TGCGCCAGCAGACCCGGGACAGGGCTTGCCACTGAAGCTTTCTTT
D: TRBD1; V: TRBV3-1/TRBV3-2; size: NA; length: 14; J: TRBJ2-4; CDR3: CASSFWTGKNIQYF; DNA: TGTGCCAGCAGCTTTTGGACAGGGAAAAACATTCAGTACTTC
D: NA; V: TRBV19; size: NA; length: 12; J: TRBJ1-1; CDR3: CASLKGLTEAFF; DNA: TGTGCCAGTCTCAAGGGGCTGACTGAAGCTTTCTTT
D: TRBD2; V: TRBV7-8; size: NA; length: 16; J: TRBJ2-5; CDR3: CASSLAGLAGQPIHDF; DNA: TGTGCCAGCAGCTTAGCCGGACTAGCGGGACAACCCATTCACGACTTC
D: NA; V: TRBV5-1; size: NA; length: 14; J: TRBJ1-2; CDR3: CASSLDNRVDGYTF; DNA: TGCGCCAGCAGCTTGGATAACAGGGTCGATGGCTACACCTTC
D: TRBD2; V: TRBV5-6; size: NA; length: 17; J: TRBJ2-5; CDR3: CASSLTSGGAGSETQYF; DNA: TGTGCCAGCAGCTTGACTAGCGGGGGGGCCGGTAGTGAGACCCAGTACTTC
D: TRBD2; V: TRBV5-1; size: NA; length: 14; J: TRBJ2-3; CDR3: CASSDSGGPDTQYF; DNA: TGCGCCAGCAGCGATAGCGGGGGACCAGATACGCAGTATTTT
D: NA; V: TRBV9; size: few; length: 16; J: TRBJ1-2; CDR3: CASSVGGGGEGYGYTF; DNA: TGTGCCAGCAGCGTAGGCGGCGGGGGTGAGGGCTATGGCTACACCTTC
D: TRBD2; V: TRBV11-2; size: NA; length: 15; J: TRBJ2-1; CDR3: CASSATSGGGNEQFF; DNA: TGTGCCAGCAGCGCAACTAGCGGGGGGGGCAATGAGCAGTTCTTC
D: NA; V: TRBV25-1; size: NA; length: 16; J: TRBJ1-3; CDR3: CASSEHPGGSGNTIYF; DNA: TGTGCCAGCAGTGAACATCCCGGGGGGTCTGGAAACACCATATATTTT
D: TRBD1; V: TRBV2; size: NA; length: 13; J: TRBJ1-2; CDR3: CASSLTGEQGYTF; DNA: TGTGCCAGCAGTCTTACAGGGGAGCAAGGCTACACCTTC
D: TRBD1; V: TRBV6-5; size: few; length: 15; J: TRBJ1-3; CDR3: CASSYSSGGGNTIYF; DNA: TGTGCCAGCAGTTACTCGTCAGGGGGTGGAAACACCATATATTTT
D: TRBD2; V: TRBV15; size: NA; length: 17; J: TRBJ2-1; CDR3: CATSRGGTSGSRNEQFF; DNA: TGTGCCACCAGCAGAGGAGGAACTAGCGGGAGCCGAAATGAGCAGTTCTTC
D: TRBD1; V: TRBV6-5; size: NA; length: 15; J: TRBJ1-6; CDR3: CASRKDRGNNSPLHF; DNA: TGTGCCAGCAGAAAGGACAGGGGAAATAATTCACCCCTCCACTTT
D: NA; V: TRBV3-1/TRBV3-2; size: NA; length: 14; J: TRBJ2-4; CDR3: CASSRPGSEDIQYF; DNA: TGTGCCAGCAGTCGCCCAGGGTCCGAGGACATTCAGTACTTC
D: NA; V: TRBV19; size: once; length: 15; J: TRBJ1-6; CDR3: CASSIRGVENSPLHF; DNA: TGTGCCAGTAGTATCAGGGGTGTGGAGAATTCACCCCTCCACTTT
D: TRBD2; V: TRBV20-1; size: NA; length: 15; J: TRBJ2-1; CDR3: CSASSIAGGRNEQFF; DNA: TGCAGTGCTAGTTCCATCGCGGGGGGGCGGAATGAGCAGTTCTTC
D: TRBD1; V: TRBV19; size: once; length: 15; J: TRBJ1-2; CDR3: CASSMRPTGGDGYTF; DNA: TGTGCCAGTAGTATGAGGCCAACAGGGGGCGACGGCTACACCTTC
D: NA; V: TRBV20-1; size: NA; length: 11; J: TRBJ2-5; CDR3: CSARGPETQYF; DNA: TGCAGTGCTAGAGGGCCGGAGACCCAGTACTTC
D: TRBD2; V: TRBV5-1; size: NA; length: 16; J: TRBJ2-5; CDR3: CASSFPGLAEQETQYF; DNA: TGCGCCAGCAGCTTTCCGGGACTAGCGGAACAAGAGACCCAGTACTTC
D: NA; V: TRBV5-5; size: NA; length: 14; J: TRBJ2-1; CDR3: CASSLLSRLNEQFF; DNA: TGTGCCAGCAGCTTACTGTCCAGGCTCAATGAGCAGTTCTTC
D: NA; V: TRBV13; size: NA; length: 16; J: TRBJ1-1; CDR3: CASSLGLSQGETEAFF; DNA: TGTGCCAGCAGCTTAGGTCTCTCGCAGGGTGAAACTGAAGCTTTCTTT
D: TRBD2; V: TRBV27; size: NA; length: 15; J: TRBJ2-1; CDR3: CASSLGTSYGNEQFF; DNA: TGTGCCAGCAGTTTGGGGACTAGTTACGGCAATGAGCAGTTCTTC
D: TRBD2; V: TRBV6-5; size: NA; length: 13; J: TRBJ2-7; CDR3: CAIRTSGGGEQYF; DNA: TGTGCCATCCGGACTAGCGGGGGGGGCGAGCAGTACTTC
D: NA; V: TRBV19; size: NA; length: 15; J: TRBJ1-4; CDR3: CASSIPRAGNEKLFF; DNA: TGTGCCAGTAGTATCCCCCGAGCTGGTAATGAAAAACTGTTTTTT
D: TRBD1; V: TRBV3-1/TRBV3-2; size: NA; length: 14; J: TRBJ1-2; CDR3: CASSHRDRRDGYTF; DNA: TGTGCCAGCAGCCACCGGGACAGGAGGGACGGCTACACCTTC
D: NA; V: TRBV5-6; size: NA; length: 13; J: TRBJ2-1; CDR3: CASSLVEGGEQFF; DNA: TGTGCCAGCAGCTTGGTGGAGGGCGGTGAGCAGTTCTTC
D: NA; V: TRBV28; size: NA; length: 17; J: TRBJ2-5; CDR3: CASKSSGSGRSQETQYF; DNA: TGTGCCAGCAAAAGTTCAGGTAGCGGCCGATCCCAAGAGACCCAGTACTTC
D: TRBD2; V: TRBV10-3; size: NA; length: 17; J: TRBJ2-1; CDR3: CAISESFGTSGFDEQFF; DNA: TGTGCCATCAGTGAGTCTTTTGGGACTAGCGGGTTCGACGAGCAGTTCTTC
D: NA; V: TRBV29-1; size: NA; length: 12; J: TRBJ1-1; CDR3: CSIGTSGTEAFF; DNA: TGCAGCATAGGGACAAGCGGAACTGAAGCTTTCTTT
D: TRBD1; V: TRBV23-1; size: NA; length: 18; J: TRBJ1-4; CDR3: CASSQLPGGGTTNEKLFF; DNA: TGCGCCAGCAGTCAATTGCCAGGGGGCGGTACTACTAATGAAAAACTGTTTTTT
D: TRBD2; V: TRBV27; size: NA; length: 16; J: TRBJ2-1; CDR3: CASSHRDYYSYNEQFF; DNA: TGTGCCAGCAGTCACCGGGACTATTACTCCTACAATGAGCAGTTCTTC
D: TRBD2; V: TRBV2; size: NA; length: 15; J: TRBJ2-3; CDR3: CASSEAGPLAGRQYF; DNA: TGTGCCAGCAGTGAAGCGGGGCCCCTAGCGGGCCGCCAGTATTTT
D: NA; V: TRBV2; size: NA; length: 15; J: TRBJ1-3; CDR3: CASSESLISGNTIYF; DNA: TGTGCCAGCAGTGAATCACTTATTTCTGGAAACACCATATATTTT
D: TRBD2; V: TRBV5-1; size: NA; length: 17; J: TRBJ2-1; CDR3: CASSLAMDSGGTDEQFF; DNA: TGCGCCAGCAGCTTGGCCATGGATAGCGGGGGGACCGATGAGCAGTTCTTC
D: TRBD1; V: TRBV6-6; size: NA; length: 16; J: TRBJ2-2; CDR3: CASGSQRTGNTGELFF; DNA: TGTGCCAGCGGGTCTCAAAGGACAGGGAACACCGGGGAGCTGTTTTTT
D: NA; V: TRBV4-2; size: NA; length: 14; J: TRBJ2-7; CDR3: CASSLEQGTYEQYF; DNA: TGTGCCAGCAGCTTAGAACAGGGAACCTACGAGCAGTACTTC
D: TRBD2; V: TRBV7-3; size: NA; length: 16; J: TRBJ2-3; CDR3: CASSSGLAGGIDTQYF; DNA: TGTGCCAGCAGCTCGGGACTAGCGGGAGGGATAGATACGCAGTATTTT
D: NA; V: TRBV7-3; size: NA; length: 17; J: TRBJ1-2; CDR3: CASSLTPGQRKIYGYTF; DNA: TGTGCCAGCAGCTTAACCCCCGGTCAGAGGAAAATTTATGGCTACACCTTC
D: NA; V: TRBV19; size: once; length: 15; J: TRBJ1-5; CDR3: CASSTQSGSNQPQHF; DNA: TGTGCCAGTAGTACTCAGAGCGGTAGCAATCAGCCCCAGCATTTT
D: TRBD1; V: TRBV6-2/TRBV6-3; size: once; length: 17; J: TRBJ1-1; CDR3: CASSYSRRQGLNTEAFF; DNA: TGTGCCAGCAGTTACTCGAGAAGACAGGGCTTGAACACTGAAGCTTTCTTT
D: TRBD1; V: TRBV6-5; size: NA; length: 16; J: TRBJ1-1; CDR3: CASSYSVPGGRSEAFF; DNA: TGTGCCAGCAGTTACTCCGTCCCAGGGGGCAGGAGTGAAGCTTTCTTT
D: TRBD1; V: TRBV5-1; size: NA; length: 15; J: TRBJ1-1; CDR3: CASSLTGGANTEAFF; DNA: TGCGCCAGCAGCCTTACAGGGGGCGCAAACACTGAAGCTTTCTTT
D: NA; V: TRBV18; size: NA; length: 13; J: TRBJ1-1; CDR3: CASSPRENTEAFF; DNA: TGTGCCAGCTCACCCCGAGAGAACACTGAAGCTTTCTTT
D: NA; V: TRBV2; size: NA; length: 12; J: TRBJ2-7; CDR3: CASTGVDYEQYF; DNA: TGTGCCAGCACGGGGGTTGATTACGAGCAGTACTTC
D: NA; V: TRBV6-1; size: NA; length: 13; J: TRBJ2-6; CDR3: CASSEAHRSVLTF; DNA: TGTGCCAGCAGTGAAGCGCATCGGTCCGTCCTGACTTTC
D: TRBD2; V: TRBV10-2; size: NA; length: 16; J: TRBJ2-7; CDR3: CASREPGLAGKYEQYF; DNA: TGCGCCAGCAGGGAGCCGGGACTAGCGGGGAAATACGAGCAGTACTTC
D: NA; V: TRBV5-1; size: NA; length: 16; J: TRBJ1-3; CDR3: CASSLVATNSGNTIYF; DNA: TGCGCCAGCAGCTTGGTAGCCACTAACTCTGGAAACACCATATATTTT
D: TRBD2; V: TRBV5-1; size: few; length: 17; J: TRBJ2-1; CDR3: CASSPGLAGVPYNEQFF; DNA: TGCGCCAGCAGCCCGGGACTAGCGGGAGTTCCTTACAATGAGCAGTTCTTC
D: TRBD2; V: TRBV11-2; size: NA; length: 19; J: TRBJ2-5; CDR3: CASSLGLPGLAGGRETQYF; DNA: TGTGCCAGCAGCTTAGGACTACCGGGACTAGCGGGAGGGCGAGAGACCCAGTACTTC
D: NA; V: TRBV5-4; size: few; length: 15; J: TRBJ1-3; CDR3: CASSAGPLSGNTIYF; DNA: TGTGCCAGCAGCGCGGGACCGCTCTCTGGAAACACCATATATTTT
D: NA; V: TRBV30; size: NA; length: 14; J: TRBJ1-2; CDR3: CALEWGRADYGYTF; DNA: TGTGCCCTGGAGTGGGGCCGCGCCGACTATGGCTACACCTTC
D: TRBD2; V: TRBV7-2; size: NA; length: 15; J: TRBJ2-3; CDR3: CASSFPAGYADTQYF; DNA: TGTGCCAGCAGCTTTCCAGCGGGATATGCAGATACGCAGTATTTT